Listed below are T cell receptor beta chains from one sample, sequenced in a study of cytomegalovirus exposure and HLA in healthy donors. The protocol was immunoSEQ multiplex PCR, while the TCRdb copy is restricted to in-frame clones and leaves out a portion. The data show about 150,000 clones, with about three quarters seen just once and about 3% held by the top ten. The sample taken for sequencing was PBMCs. The receptors derive from a man aged 35 to 55 in good health and CMV-seropositive. Both conserved end residues are trimmed from each CDR3.

TRBV28	TRBJ2-1	ASRGQGTYNEQF
TRBV4-1	TRBJ2-3	ASSQGPGGTDTQY
TRBV6-1	TRBJ1-2	AKLGGGPNYGYT
TRBV30	TRBJ1-5	AWSEDRHSNQPQH
TRBV4-2	TRBJ2-1	ASSPSGRISEQF
TRBV7-9	TRBJ2-7	SSSFDSSYEQY
TRBV25-1	TRBJ1-2	ASSPTAGGTRGYT
TRBV7-9	TRBJ1-1	ASQAGLNTEAF
TRBV4-1	TRBJ2-2	ASSQGGLAGVGTGELF
TRBV7-9	TRBJ2-1	ASTPGLAGENEQF
TRBV6-5	TRBJ1-4	VSSYGTPTNEKLF
TRBV7-7	TRBJ2-2	ASSPTSGSRPGELF
TRBV9	TRBJ2-7	ASSGIAGGYEQY
TRBV4-1	TRBJ2-7	ASSLQPGGLAVSYEQY
TRBV9	TRBJ1-2	ASSVNGQDGYT
TRBV9	TRBJ2-2	ASSVEGYTGELF
TRBV27	TRBJ2-7	ASKVASGRSEQY
TRBV19	TRBJ2-6	ASRTRDSGANVLT
TRBV11-3	TRBJ2-7	ASSLASRGYEQY